These 23 T cell receptor beta chains came from one sample sequenced in a study of T-cell memory formation after mild COVID-19. TCRdb itself ran the 5' RACE reads through MiXCR, one entry per CDR3 protein. Of around 200,000 distinct CDR3 sequences in the sample, 27% were seen once. The sequenced sample consisted of PBMCs or a T cell subset sorted from them (not recorded which). The receptor set was obtained from an adult woman who had mild COVID-19 (a few samples of this study predate the infection). Cell type and time point are not known.

This chain connects TRBV5-1 to TRBJ2-3; a possible D gene is TRBD1 (5 bases). V lost 2 bases to trimming and J lost 3 bases, with 10 bases between them. Germline CDR1 SGHRS, CDR2 YFSETQ. CDR3 length: 14 residues. CDR3 bases: TGCGCCAGCAGCTTCAGGGCAGCTACAGATACGCAGTATTTT. Translated, it gives CASSFRAATDTQYF.

This chain uses TRBV5-6 with TRBJ2-2; 7 positions agree with TRBD1. This CDR3 has 15 residues. CDR1 SGHDT and CDR2 YYEEEE come from the germline V gene. V was pared by 3 bases and J by 4 bases, with 6 bases of the junction left unmatched. The CDR3 DNA follows: TGTGCCAGCAGCTCCCGGGACAGATTCACCGGGGAGCTGTTTTTT. Translation: CASSSRDRFTGELFF. The variable domain in full, with the rest retrieved from reference TRBV5-6 and TRBJ2-2, is DAGVTQSPTHLIKTRGQQVTLRCSPKSGHDTVSWYQQALGQGPQFIFQYYEEEERQRGNFPDRFSGHQFPNYSSELNVNALLLGDSALYLCASSSRDRFTGELFFGEGSRLTVL.

V gene TRBV7-9 combines with J gene TRBJ2-4; 7 bases are a match to TRBD2. The germline gives CDR1 SEHNR, CDR2 FQNEAQ (reference sequence). The CDR3 runs 17 residues. The V segment lost 1 base and the J segment 1 base; nucleotides outside the gene matches: 7. The CDR3, as DNA: TGTGCCAGCAGCTTAGTCACGACTAGCTTGGCCAAAAACATTCAGTACTTC. Translating gives CASSLVTTSLAKNIQYF.

This clonotype has a handful of counts. This rearrangement joins TRBV4-1 to TRBJ2-1, with D maybe TRBD2 (7 bases). The V and J ends lost 3 bases and 5 bases respectively, with 20 bases between them. Germline V gene lookup returns CDR1 MGHRA and CDR2 YSYEKL. The CDR3 consists of 17 residues. Here the CDR3 DNA reads TGCGCCAGCAGCCAGCCTTGGTCGGGGGGCGCCCACAATGAGCAGTTCTTC. Translated, it gives CASSQPWSGGAHNEQFF.

V is TRBV9 and J is TRBJ2-3; a weak D match, TRBD2 (5 bases). In germline, CDR1 is SGDLS, CDR2 YYNGEE. The CDR3 spans 13 residues. Trimming pared 1 base from V and 5 bases from J, leaving 8 bases between. The CDR3 here is CASSVSRGDTQYF. DNA for the CDR3: TGTGCCAGCAGCGTATCCCGGGGAGATACGCAGTATTTT.

Only a few counts were recorded for this clonotype. The rearrangement uses TRBV4-2 and TRBJ2-5, with 10 bases lining up with TRBD2. CDR1 and CDR2 from the germline V gene are LGHNA and YNFKEQ. CDR3 size: 14 residues. Trimming took 5 bases from V and 2 from J; bases not matched to a gene: 2. CDR3 nucleotide sequence: TGTGCCAGCAGCGGTAGCGGGGGGCAAGAGACCCAGTACTTC. Translation gives CASSGSGGQETQYF.

This clonotype was recorded a few times. The chain joins TRBV12-3 or TRBV12-4 to TRBJ1-4; D is perhaps TRBD1 (5 bases). V was pared by 2 bases and J by 7 bases, with 11 bases between. The CDR3 has 14 residues. For the CDR3, the DNA is TGTGCCAGCAGTTTATCAGGGTTGGGTGAAAAACTGTTTTTT. The encoded protein is CASSLSGLGEKLFF.

Only a few counts were recorded for this clonotype. CDR3 coding DNA: TGTGCCACCAGTGACACATCTCAGGGGGATGACTATGGCTACACCTTC. Protein: CATSDTSQGDDYGYTF. This chain joins TRBV24-1 and TRBJ1-2; 7 nucleotides match TRBD1. The CDR3 sequence is 16 residues long. Trimming cost V 4 bases and J 3 bases; bases outside gene matches: 10. Germline CDR1 and CDR2: KGHDR and SFDVKD.

This clonotype occurred a few times. The gene calls are TRBV6-5 and TRBJ2-7; 10 nucleotides match TRBD2. The junction had 12 bases not matched to a gene; V was cut back by 8 bases and J by 2 bases. The V gene's germline CDR1 is MNHEY and CDR2 SVGAGI. The CDR3 spans 16 residues. DNA of the CDR3: TGTGCCAGCGCCATATTCCCCAGCGGGAGGGCCTACGAGCAGTACTTC. It codes for CASAIFPSGRAYEQYF.

The chain is built from TRBV7-9 and TRBJ2-7; the D gene is possibly TRBD2 (6 bases). Germline values: CDR1 SEHNR, CDR2 FQNEAQ (reference sequence). CDR3 length: 15 residues. V was cut by 4 bases and J by 1 base, with 14 bases left in between. CDR3: CASSWSTTSSYEQYF. CDR3 DNA: TGTGCCAGCAGCTGGTCAACGACTAGTTCCTACGAGCAGTACTTC.

The chain links TRBV7-9 to TRBJ1-6; D unclear. The CDR3 is 13 amino acids. Trimming removed 1 base at V and 9 bases at J, with 7 bases between. Germline assignment: CDR1 SEHNR and CDR2 FQNEAQ (reference sequence). The CDR3 region has the DNA TGTGCCAGCAGCTTAGGAGGACCTTCACCCCTCCACTTT. Translating gives CASSLGGPSPLHF.

The rearrangement joins TRBV14 to TRBJ2-1; D is perhaps TRBD1 or TRBD2 (6 bases each). Deletions cut 0 bases from V and 5 bases from J, with 23 bases between. The length of the CDR3 is 19 residues. From germline, CDR1 is SGHDN and CDR2 FVKESK. The CDR3, as DNA: TGTGCCAGCAGCCAAGATCGGGGGCGGGACTTGGCCAGAAACAATGAGCAGTTCTTC. Encoded protein: CASSQDRGRDLARNNEQFF.

The rearrangement uses TRBV5-5 and TRBJ2-7, with 11 positions matching TRBD1. Germline V gene sequence: CDR1 SGHKS, CDR2 YYEKEE (reference sequence). The CDR3 runs to 14 residues. Germline trimming cut 5 bases from V and 5 bases from J; bases unmatched to any gene: 6. CDR3 DNA sequence: TGTGCCAGCAGTCGCGGACAGGGGGCAGACGAGCAGTACTTC. Amino acid sequence: CASSRGQGADEQYF.

V and J are TRBV13 and TRBJ2-5; weak D call: TRBD2 (6 bases). CDR3 size: 14 residues. Germline-derived CDR1 and CDR2 are PRHDT and FYEKMQ (reference sequence). The germline V and J ends were trimmed by 5 bases and 4 bases, with 14 bases remaining between them. Here the CDR3 reads CASSLRVGGETQYF. CDR3 coding DNA: TGTGCCAGCAGCCTCAGGGTGGGGGGAGAGACCCAGTACTTC.

The rearrangement joins TRBV27 to TRBJ1-2; TRBD1 is a possible D gene (5 bases). V dropped 5 bases and J dropped 0 bases, with 13 bases sitting between them. This CDR3 is 15 amino acids long. Germline lookup yields CDR1 MNHEY and CDR2 SMNVEV (reference sequence). DNA for the CDR3: TGTGCCAGCAGTCCGGGACGTCCAGCTAACTATGGCTACACCTTC. It encodes CASSPGRPANYGYTF.

This clonotype has a single count. The V and J genes are TRBV9 and TRBJ2-7; D is undetermined. From germline, CDR1 is SGDLS and CDR2 YYNGEE. V lost 3 bases and J lost 5, with 15 bases in between. CDR3 length: 14 residues. The CDR3 sequence: CASSASAGVNEQYF. Written as DNA, the CDR3 is TGTGCCAGCAGCGCGTCCGCTGGGGTTAACGAGCAGTACTTC.

There are a few counts of this clonotype. The chain links TRBV6-2 or TRBV6-3 to TRBJ1-2; TRBD1 might be the D (5 bases). The V gene lost 7 bases and the J gene lost 6 bases, with 12 bases spanning the gap. Germline-derived CDR1 and CDR2 are MNHEY and SVGEGT. The CDR3 runs to 12 residues. CDR3 nucleotide sequence: TGTGCCAGCACGGAGGGGATTGATGGCTACACCTTC. Translation: CASTEGIDGYTF.

V gene TRBV29-1 combines with J gene TRBJ2-1; D is undetermined. Looked up from germline, CDR1 is SQVTM and CDR2 is ANQGSEA. The ends were cut back, 1 base at V and 6 bases at J, with 4 bases in the middle. CDR3 length: 11 amino acids. The CDR3, as DNA: TGCAGCGTTGAAGGATCCAATGAGCAGTTCTTC. Translating it yields CSVEGSNEQFF.

This clonotype has a single count. The V call is TRBV10-3, the J call TRBJ1-3, with unresolved D. Trimming removed 10 bases at V and 4 bases at J, with 23 bases between. The CDR3 runs 16 residues. Germline lookup yields CDR1 ENHRY and CDR2 SYGVKD. The CDR3 sequence is CASFLAEGVFGNTIYF. CDR3 nucleotide sequence: TGTGCCAGCTTCCTCGCGGAAGGCGTTTTCGGAAACACCATATATTTT.

The CDR3 sequence is CASSVGKRGEQYF. The DNA for the CDR3 is TGTGCCAGCAGCGTAGGAAAGAGAGGCGAGCAGTACTTC. The rearrangement joins TRBV9 to TRBJ2-7; D gene uncertain. Trimming left V 0 bases short and J 6 bases short, with 10 bases between. The germline V gene encodes CDR1 SGDLS and CDR2 YYNGEE. The CDR3 runs 13 residues.

The V and J genes are TRBV30 and TRBJ1-5; D possibly corresponds to TRBD1 (5 bases). CDR1 and CDR2 (germline): GTSNPN, SVGIG (reference sequence). V was shortened by 0 bases and J by 3 bases, with 9 bases between the two germline ends. The CDR3 spans 14 residues. The CDR3 region is CAWSVRGYNQPQHF. DNA of the CDR3: TGTGCCTGGAGTGTACGGGGGTACAATCAGCCCCAGCATTTT.

The chain carries TRBV11-2 and TRBJ2-1; D is possibly TRBD1 or TRBD2 (5 bases each). V lost 5 bases and J 6 bases, leaving 14 bases between the germline ends. Germline V gene data show CDR1 as SGHAT and CDR2 as FQNNGV. This CDR3 has 14 residues. CDR3 in DNA: TGTGCCAGCAGCCGCTTCCAGGGAGTCAATGAGCAGTTCTTC. This sequence encodes CASSRFQGVNEQFF.

The rearrangement uses TRBV15 and TRBJ1-1; D unresolved. V lost 1 base, J lost 4 bases, and 10 bases lay in between. CDR1 and CDR2 (germline): LNHNV, YYDKDF (reference sequence). This CDR3 is built from 14 residues. This CDR3 reads CATSRGSDGTEAFF. The CDR3 DNA follows: TGTGCCACCAGCAGAGGGTCTGACGGCACTGAAGCTTTCTTT.